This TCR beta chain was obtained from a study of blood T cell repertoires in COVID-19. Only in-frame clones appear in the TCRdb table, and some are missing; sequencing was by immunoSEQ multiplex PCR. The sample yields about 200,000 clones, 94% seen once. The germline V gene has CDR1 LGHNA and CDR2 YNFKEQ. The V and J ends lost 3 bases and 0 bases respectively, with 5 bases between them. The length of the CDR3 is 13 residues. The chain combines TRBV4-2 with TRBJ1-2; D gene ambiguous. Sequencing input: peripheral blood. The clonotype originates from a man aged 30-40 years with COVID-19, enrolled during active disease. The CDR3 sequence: CASSHTANYGYTF. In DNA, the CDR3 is TGTGCCAGCAGCCATACAGCTAACTATGGCTACACCTTC.